Listed here are 27 T cell receptor beta chains from one sample, sequenced in a study of blood T cell repertoires in COVID-19. Method: immunoSEQ multiplex PCR; TCRdb's copy keeps in-frame clones and lacks some. The repertoire has roughly 65,000 clones, 80% to 95% of them found once; the top ten carry around 2.6%. The material sequenced was peripheral blood. These TCRs come from a man aged 65-85 years with active COVID-19.

The chain joins TRBV19 to TRBJ2-7; TRBD2 aligns across 7 bases. This CDR3 contains 16 residues. Germline loops: CDR1 LNHDA, CDR2 SQIVND (reference sequence). The junction had 15 bases not matched to a gene; V was cut back by 6 bases and J by 4 bases. As DNA, the CDR3 is TGTGCCAGTAGCCCCCCTAGCGGCGAGGGGAAATACGAGCAGTACTTC. As protein: CASSPPSGEGKYEQYF.

The chain couples TRBV6-2 or TRBV6-3 to TRBJ2-5; a possible D gene is TRBD2 (7 bases). This CDR3 has 15 residues. V shed 6 bases and J shed 4 bases, with 18 bases lying between them. CDR1 is MNHEY and CDR2 is SVGEGT in the germline V gene. The DNA of the CDR3 is TGTGCCAGCAGCTCGCTTGGGGGGGGCGGAGAGACCCAGTACTTC. It translates to CASSSLGGGGETQYF.

This chain links TRBV19 with TRBJ1-6; 7 bases match TRBD1. Germline trimming cut 4 bases from V and 7 bases from J; bases unmatched to any gene: 10. The CDR3 is 16 amino acids. CDR1 is LNHDA, CDR2 SQIVND, per germline (reference sequence). The CDR3 DNA sequence: TGTGCCAGTAGTACTACAGGGGATGTGGAGAATTCACCCCTCCACTTT. Translating it yields CASSTTGDVENSPLHF.

V usage is TRBV11-3 and J usage is TRBJ2-3; 10 positions agree with TRBD2. V trimming: 4 bases; J trimming: 4 bases; junction bases outside the gene matches: 8. The CDR3 length is 16 residues. The germline V gene has CDR1 SGHNT and CDR2 YENEEA. The chain's CDR3 is CASSSTQRGGPDTQYF. For the CDR3, the DNA is TGTGCCAGCAGCTCTACTCAGCGGGGGGGCCCAGATACGCAGTATTTT.

The table lists this clone with a count of one. The V and J genes are TRBV5-1 and TRBJ2-3; TRBD2 matches 9 bases. Looked up from germline, CDR1 is SGHRS and CDR2 is YFSETQ. There are 15 residues in the CDR3. The ends lost 7 bases at V and 1 base at J; junction bases unmatched: 7. The CDR3 bases are TGCGCCAGCGGGCCTCTAGCGGGACGCACAGATACGCAGTATTTT. Translated: CASGPLAGRTDTQYF.

The gene calls are TRBV19 and TRBJ1-5; TRBD1 matches at 9 bases. CDR1 is LNHDA, CDR2 SQIVND, per germline (reference sequence). The CDR3 length is 15 residues. V lost 4 bases to trimming and J lost 5 bases; unmatched junction nucleotides: 6. The CDR3 DNA is TGTGCCAGTAGTAAAGGACAGGGGCCCTATCAGCCCCAGCATTTT. This encodes CASSKGQGPYQPQHF.

The chain uses TRBV4-2 and TRBJ2-5; the D is unclear. From germline, CDR1 is LGHNA and CDR2 YNFKEQ. The CDR3 is 16 residues long. Between the trimmed V and J ends, which lost 1 base and 2 bases, there was a span of 14 bases. The CDR3 sequence is CASSQAVLDGQETQYF. The DNA for the CDR3 is TGTGCCAGCAGCCAAGCGGTCCTAGATGGACAAGAGACCCAGTACTTC.

The V gene is TRBV11-3, the J gene TRBJ1-2; 10 bases agree with TRBD1. CDR3 length: 18 amino acids. Trimming took 5 bases from V and 3 from J; bases not matched to a gene: 15. In germline, CDR1 is SGHNT, CDR2 YENEEA. CDR3 in amino acids: CASSERGTGASGDYGYTF. CDR3 bases: TGTGCCAGCAGCGAAAGAGGGACAGGGGCGTCCGGTGACTATGGCTACACCTTC.

The genes are TRBV5-8 and TRBJ2-3, with 8 bases that match TRBD2. CDR3 length: 19 amino acids. Germline-derived CDR1 and CDR2 are SGHTS and YDEGEE. The V and J ends lost 1 base and 1 base, in that order; junction bases with no gene match: 14. CDR3 amino acids: CASSLWRLAQGGGTDTQYF. DNA of the CDR3: TGTGCCAGCAGCTTGTGGAGACTAGCGCAAGGAGGGGGCACAGATACGCAGTATTTT.

This chain connects TRBV6-1 to TRBJ1-5; D gene ambiguous. Trimming took off 3 bases at V and 1 base at J, with 10 bases between the two ends. The CDR3 is made up of 15 amino acids. CDR1 is MNHNS, CDR2 SASEGT, per germline. Here the CDR3 reads CASSDIPGSNQPQHF. The CDR3 coding sequence is TGTGCCAGCAGTGATATCCCGGGGAGCAATCAGCCCCAGCATTTT.

The chain carries TRBV19 and TRBJ1-4; 9 bases match TRBD1. V trimming: 5 bases; J trimming: 3 bases; junction bases outside the gene matches: 7. The CDR3 has 16 residues. CDR1 and CDR2 from the germline V gene are LNHDA and SQIVND (reference sequence). CDR3: CASSLKTGGSNEKLFF. The CDR3 DNA reads as TGTGCCAGTAGTCTAAAGACAGGGGGATCTAATGAAAAACTGTTTTTT. The whole variable domain, filled in from reference TRBV19 and TRBJ1-4, reads DGGITQSPKYLFRKEGQNVTLSCEQNLNHDAMYWYRQDPGQGLRLIYYSQIVNDFQKGDIAEGYSVSREKKESFPLTVTSAQKNPTAFYLCASSLKTGGSNEKLFFGSGTQLSVL.

The table lists this clone with a count of one. V usage is TRBV3-1 (or the pseudogene TRBV3-2) and J usage is TRBJ1-1; unclear D gene. Germline CDR1 reads LGHDT; CDR2 reads YNNKEL (reference sequence). This CDR3 contains 15 residues. Between the trimmed V and J ends, which lost 4 bases and 0 bases, there was a span of 12 bases. The DNA for the CDR3 is TGTGCCAGCAGCCCTTCCGGACTAGTGAACACTGAAGCTTTCTTT. This gives the protein CASSPSGLVNTEAFF.

The genes are TRBV5-1 and TRBJ2-5, with TRBD1 matching 10 bases. J lost 4 bases, V lost 4 bases, and 4 bases had no gene match. The CDR3 sequence is 14 residues long. The germline gives CDR1 SGHRS, CDR2 YFSETQ. In nucleotides, the CDR3 is TGCGCCAGCAGCCCCAGGACAGGGGGAGAGACCCAGTACTTC. As protein: CASSPRTGGETQYF.

The rearrangement joins TRBV3-1 (or the pseudogene TRBV3-2) to TRBJ2-1, with D maybe TRBD2 (6 bases). Germline lookup yields CDR1 LGHDT and CDR2 YNNKEL (reference sequence). The V and J ends lost 4 bases and 3 bases respectively, with 16 bases between them. This CDR3 comprises 16 residues. This chain's CDR3 is CASSPPPGLVYNEQFF. DNA for the CDR3: TGTGCCAGCAGCCCCCCTCCGGGACTGGTCTACAATGAGCAGTTCTTC.

The chain has TRBV5-1 and TRBJ1-3, with 7 bases lining up with TRBD1. Germline CDR1 reads SGHRS; CDR2 reads YFSETQ. The CDR3 has 14 residues. Losses at the gene ends were 7 bases for V and 0 bases for J; bases not matched to a gene: 4. DNA of the CDR3: TGCGCCAGCCAACAGGGGCTCTCTGGAAACACCATATATTTT. Amino acids: CASQQGLSGNTIYF.

The chain couples TRBV9 to TRBJ2-7; TRBD2 matches 8 bases. CDR3 length: 15 amino acids. The junction had 7 bases not matched to a gene; V was cut back by 4 bases and J by 1 base. In germline, CDR1 is SGDLS, CDR2 YYNGEE. The CDR3: CASSPRVAGSYEQYF. The CDR3 nucleotides read TGTGCCAGCAGCCCCAGGGTAGCGGGGTCCTACGAGCAGTACTTC.

The rearrangement joins TRBV11-3 to TRBJ1-1; D not certain. In germline, CDR1 is SGHNT, CDR2 YENEEA. The germline V and J ends were trimmed by 0 bases and 1 base, with 9 bases remaining between them. This CDR3 has 15 amino acids. The CDR3 reads CASSLDREGNTEAFF. The CDR3 DNA follows: TGTGCCAGCAGCTTAGATCGAGAGGGGAACACTGAAGCTTTCTTT. The variable domain in full, completed from reference TRBV11-3 and TRBJ1-1, reads EAGVVQSPRYKIIEKKQPVAFWCNPISGHNTLYWYLQNLGQGPELLIRYENEEAVDDSQLPKDRFSAERLKGVDSTLKIQPAELGDSAVYLCASSLDREGNTEAFFGQGTRLTVV.

The chain is built from TRBV28 and TRBJ2-7; D gene unclear. The V gene lost 6 bases and the J gene lost 3 bases, with 18 bases spanning the gap. Per germline, CDR1 MDHEN and CDR2 SYDVKM. This CDR3 spans 15 amino acids. The CDR3 spells CASRKSLPGSYEQYV. The DNA for the CDR3 is TGTGCCAGCAGAAAAAGTCTCCCCGGTAGCTACGAGCAGTACGTC.

The DNA for the CDR3 is TGCGCCAGCAGCTTAGTGACAGGGATCCATGAGCAGTTCTTC. Its protein is CASSLVTGIHEQFF. V gene TRBV5-1 combines with J gene TRBJ2-1; 7 nucleotides agree with TRBD1. This CDR3 contains 14 residues. Unmatched junction bases numbered 7, after V lost 2 bases and J lost 8 bases. Per the germline V gene, CDR1 is SGHRS and CDR2 is YFSETQ.

The chain has TRBV5-1 and TRBJ2-1; 8 nucleotides line up with TRBD2. The CDR3 extends over 17 amino acids. Germline V gene sequence: CDR1 SGHRS, CDR2 YFSETQ. The trim removed 4 bases at V and 0 bases at J, leaving 9 bases unmatched. The CDR3: CASSGTGGVGSYNEQFF. DNA for the CDR3: TGCGCCAGCAGCGGGACCGGGGGGGTTGGCTCCTACAATGAGCAGTTCTTC.

This chain links TRBV27 with TRBJ2-3; D call uncertain. The CDR3 loop spans 12 amino acids. Germline CDR1 is MNHEY and CDR2 is SMNVEV (reference sequence). With 5 bases removed from V and 3 bases from J, the gap between germline ends came to 6 bases. The CDR3 sequence: CASSQKTDTQYF. CDR3 in DNA: TGTGCCAGCAGTCAGAAAACAGATACGCAGTATTTT.

V and J are TRBV4-2 and TRBJ1-2, with D hard to call. CDR3 length equals 13 residues. Germline lookup yields CDR1 LGHNA and CDR2 YNFKEQ. The V end was cut by 2 bases, the J end by 8 bases, with 12 bases between. CDR3 nucleotides: TGTGCCAGCAGCCAAAGGGAGGGATCCGGCTACACCTTC. This sequence encodes CASSQREGSGYTF.

The chain has TRBV5-1 and TRBJ2-3; D is perhaps TRBD2 (5 bases). This CDR3 contains 12 residues. Germline CDR1 SGHRS, CDR2 YFSETQ. The V end was cut by 6 bases, the J end by 2 bases, with 7 bases between. For the CDR3, the DNA is TGCGCCAGCACCGGGGACACAGATACGCAGTATTTT. Its protein is CASTGDTDTQYF.

V is TRBV27 and J is TRBJ1-6; TRBD1 aligns across 9 bases. V gave up 5 bases and J gave up 7 bases; unmatched junction bases: 3. The germline V gene encodes CDR1 MNHEY and CDR2 SMNVEV (reference sequence). The CDR3 runs to 14 residues. The CDR3 reads CASSPGQGNSPLHF. Here the CDR3 DNA reads TGTGCCAGCAGTCCGGGACAGGGAAATTCACCCCTCCACTTT.

The chain carries TRBV5-1 and TRBJ2-3, with TRBD2 identical over 9 bases. The junction had 2 bases not matched to a gene; V was cut back by 4 bases and J by 2 bases. CDR1 and CDR2 from the germline V gene are SGHRS and YFSETQ. This CDR3 region has 14 residues. Written as DNA, the CDR3 is TGCGCCAGCAGCGGACTAGCGACCACAGATACGCAGTATTTT. It translates to CASSGLATTDTQYF.

The chain links TRBV9 to TRBJ1-2; the match to TRBD1 covers 8 bases. Germline assignment: CDR1 SGDLS and CDR2 YYNGEE. The CDR3 contains 14 residues. V lost 3 bases to trimming and J lost 2 bases; unmatched junction nucleotides: 3. The CDR3 protein is CASSGGTGNYGYTF. CDR3 DNA sequence: TGTGCCAGCAGCGGGGGGACAGGAAACTATGGCTACACCTTC.

This clone has only a few counts. V and J are TRBV7-9 and TRBJ1-5; D possibly corresponds to TRBD1 (5 bases). The V gene's germline CDR1 is SEHNR and CDR2 FQNEAQ (reference sequence). CDR3 length: 15 amino acids. V lost 0 bases and J 6 bases, leaving 12 bases between the germline ends. The DNA of the CDR3 is TGTGCCAGCAGCTTAGCGGGGGGAGGGAGTCAGCCCCAGCATTTT. This codes for CASSLAGGGSQPQHF.